The rows below give T cell receptor beta chains drawn from one sample of a study of beta chain features in type 1 diabetes. TCRdb's table, derived via immunoSEQ multiplex PCR, lists solely in-frame clones and lacks some. Among tens of thousands of clones listed, roughly half were seen once. The sample taken for sequencing was Tregs from blood. Source of these receptors: a woman between 35 and 50 years old with type 1 diabetes. The CDR3 runs from the conserved cysteine through the conserved F or W. A D gene is named only where the DNA matches it firmly. Clone size appears in some rows only: once, few, many, or a class for an expanded clone.

d_call j_call v_call clone_size cdr3_nt cdr3_aa
- TRBJ2-7 TRBV29-1 - TGCAGCGTCGAGAGATCTCCCCTTTCGGGCGAGCAGTACTTC CSVERSPLSGEQYF
TRBD1 TRBJ1-2 TRBV9 - TGTGCCAGCGGCGTAGGAGGGCAGGGGGTGTACTATGGCTACACCTTC CASGVGGQGVYYGYTF
- TRBJ2-2 TRBV7-3 - TGTGCCAGCAGCTTAGCGGGGAGCGGGGAGCTGTTTTTT CASSLAGSGELFF
TRBD1 TRBJ2-1 TRBV29-1 - TGCAGCGATCGACAGGGGGCATACAATGAGCAGTTCTTC CSDRQGAYNEQFF
TRBD1 TRBJ1-3 TRBV9 - TGTGCCAGCAGCGCCAGACAGGGTCCGGGCTCTGGAAACACCATATATTTT CASSARQGPGSGNTIYF
TRBD1 TRBJ1-2 TRBV6-1 - TGTGCCAGCAGTAAGGGACAGGGAGATGGCTACACCTTC CASSKGQGDGYTF
- TRBJ1-1 TRBV20-1 few TGCAGTGCTACAGGGTTTGAAGCTTTCTTT CSATGFEAFF
- TRBJ2-5 TRBV15 - TGTGCCACCAGCAGAGATCACAACAGCCAAGAGACCCAGTACTTC CATSRDHNSQETQYF
- TRBJ1-5 TRBV28 - TGTGCCAGCAGTTTTGGGGGGGGGCAGGGGCGCAATCAGCCCCAGCATTTT CASSFGGGQGRNQPQHF
TRBD2 TRBJ2-4 TRBV6-1 - TGTGCCAGCAGTGAAGGCGGGGGGGCCCTGGGAAACATTCAGTACTTC CASSEGGGALGNIQYF